These 30 T cell receptor beta chains share one sample of origin, sequenced in a study of radiation and T cells in renal cell carcinoma. Sequencing was performed with immunoSEQ multiplex PCR; in TCRdb, only in-frame clones are kept and a portion is missing. The sample yields approximately 31,000 clones, 81% seen once. The time point: blood 4 weeks post-SBRT, at nephrectomy. Sample treatment: 15 Gy SBRT to primary tumor, nephrectomy 4 weeks later. Source: blood, taken from a patient whose treatment included radiotherapy and nephrectomy. The receptors derive from a man aged 60-69 years with renal cell carcinoma.

The CDR3, as DNA: TGTGCCAGCAGCTTAGAGTCCCCGTGGAAAAACATTCAGTACTTC. It codes for CASSLESPWKNIQYF. The chain combines TRBV11-2 with TRBJ2-4; D call uncertain. V lost 0 bases, J lost 4 bases, and 10 bases lay in between. The CDR3 spans 15 residues. Germline V gives CDR1 SGHAT, CDR2 FQNNGV.

J is TRBJ2-2 and V is TRBV18; D assignment may be TRBD1 or TRBD2 (5 bases each). Germline-derived CDR1 and CDR2 are KGHSH and LQKENI. The CDR3 loop spans 14 amino acids. V dropped 6 bases and J dropped 6 bases, with 14 bases sitting between them. The chain's CDR3 is CASSSGPFAGELFF. DNA for the CDR3: TGTGCCAGCTCGTCGGGGCCTTTTGCCGGGGAGCTGTTTTTT.

V gene TRBV11-2 combines with J gene TRBJ2-7; maybe TRBD2 (6 bases). Germline CDR1 and CDR2: SGHAT and FQNNGV. V lost 5 bases to trimming and J lost 6 bases, with 14 bases between them. The CDR3 consists of 13 residues. CDR3 sequence: CASSRGTLSEQYF. As DNA, the CDR3 is TGTGCCAGCAGCCGAGGGACTCTCTCCGAGCAGTACTTC.

The chain combines TRBV6-5 with TRBJ2-1; D remains ambiguous. V was shortened by 5 bases and J by 5 bases, with 10 bases between the two germline ends. The CDR3 spans 13 residues. The germline gives CDR1 MNHEY, CDR2 SVGAGI. This CDR3 reads CASSDIGNNEQFF. The CDR3 DNA sequence: TGTGCCAGCAGTGACATCGGAAACAATGAGCAGTTCTTC.

The V gene is TRBV5-5, the J gene TRBJ1-2; 8 bases line up with TRBD1. J gave up 8 bases and V 6 bases, and 12 bases lay outside the gene matches. CDR3 length: 14 amino acids. CDR1 and CDR2 from the germline V gene are SGHKS and YYEKEE (reference sequence). CDR3 nucleotides: TGTGCCAGCAACCCGACTCAGGGGGCGGAGGGCTACACCTTC. Translating it yields CASNPTQGAEGYTF.

This CDR3 is CASRFQSQDREAFF. CDR3 DNA: TGCGCCAGCCGATTCCAGTCCCAGGACAGGGAAGCTTTCTTT. The rearrangement links TRBV5-1 to TRBJ1-1; the match to TRBD1 covers 7 bases. The germline V gene encodes CDR1 SGHRS and CDR2 YFSETQ. This CDR3 region has 14 residues. The junction had 14 bases not matched to a gene; V was cut back by 7 bases and J by 8 bases.

CDR3 bases: TGCAGCGTTGTTAACCCGGGCCCAGATACGCAGTATTTT. Translated: CSVVNPGPDTQYF. V usage is TRBV29-1 and J usage is TRBJ2-3; D not certain. CDR1 is SQVTM, CDR2 ANQGSEA, per germline. Trimming took 4 bases from V and 4 from J, leaving 12 bases between them. This CDR3 has 13 residues.

The CDR3 sequence is CASSYDSRSRYNEQFF. The CDR3 coding sequence is TGTGCCAGCAGCTATGACTCCCGGAGTAGGTACAATGAGCAGTTCTTC. V is TRBV5-6 and J is TRBJ2-1, with D uncertain. The CDR3 length is 16 residues. Germline V gene data show CDR1 as SGHDT and CDR2 as YYEEEE. Trimming shortened V by 3 bases and J by 4 bases, and 17 bases separated the two germline ends.

This clone is classed as large. The chain recombines TRBV7-8 with TRBJ2-7; 12 positions agree with TRBD2. V dropped 0 bases and J dropped 3; count of bases not matched to a gene: 9. Germline V gene lookup returns CDR1 SGHVS and CDR2 FQNEAQ. CDR3 length: 18 amino acids. The CDR3 loop reads CASSLAMTSGSVFYEQYF. The CDR3 region has the DNA TGTGCCAGCAGCTTAGCTATGACTAGCGGGAGTGTGTTCTACGAGCAGTACTTC.

This clone was observed a few times. J is TRBJ1-1 and V is TRBV29-1; D possibly corresponds to TRBD1 (6 bases). Germline assignment: CDR1 SQVTM and CDR2 ANQGSEA. This CDR3 is 12 amino acids long. With 4 bases removed from V and 5 bases from J, the gap between germline ends came to 11 bases. CDR3 bases: TGCAGCGTTGTGGGGGGGGCGACTGAAGCTTTCTTT. Protein: CSVVGGATEAFF.

This chain connects TRBV6-1 to TRBJ2-7; D gene uncertain. This CDR3 has 12 amino acids. The V gene's germline CDR1 is MNHNS and CDR2 SASEGT. The V gene lost 3 bases and the J gene lost 4 bases, with 7 bases spanning the gap. The CDR3 DNA is TGTGCCAGCAGTGATCAACAGTACGAGCAGTACTTC. This sequence encodes CASSDQQYEQYF.

V usage is TRBV7-1 and J usage is TRBJ2-7; D not resolved. TRBV7-1 is marked as an open reading frame, function uncertain. V dropped 4 bases and J dropped 0 bases, with 7 bases sitting between them. This CDR3 comprises 13 residues. Written as DNA, the CDR3 is TGTGCCAGCAGCTTAGCCTCCTCCTACGAGCAGTACTTC. The encoded protein is CASSLASSYEQYF.

This clone is medium-sized within its sample. The rearrangement uses TRBV27 and TRBJ2-7, with D maybe TRBD2 (7 bases). Per germline, CDR1 MNHEY and CDR2 SMNVEV (reference sequence). The CDR3 is 14 residues long. Trimming cost V 5 bases and J 4 bases, with 15 bases left between them. The CDR3 DNA reads as TGTGCCAGCAGTCCCCACGGGGGGCTTTACGAGCAGTACTTC. This encodes CASSPHGGLYEQYF.

The chain employs TRBV25-1 and TRBJ1-1; D not certain. Germline CDR1 is MGHDK and CDR2 is SYGVNS. The CDR3 sequence is 13 residues long. With 8 bases removed from V and 0 bases from J, the gap between germline ends came to 10 bases. The CDR3 is CASATQLNTEAFF. CDR3 in DNA: TGTGCCAGCGCAACACAGTTGAACACTGAAGCTTTCTTT.

The chain carries TRBV27 and TRBJ2-1; D gene unclear. The germline CDR1 and CDR2 sequences are MNHEY and SMNVEV (reference sequence). This CDR3 comprises 15 residues. Trimming pared 3 bases from V and 1 base from J, leaving 10 bases between. CDR3 region: CASSFVRVSYNEQFF. The CDR3 nucleotides are TGTGCCAGCAGTTTCGTGCGCGTTTCCTACAATGAGCAGTTCTTC.

The chain has TRBV25-1 and TRBJ1-2; no reliable D call. Trimming shortened V by 1 base and J by 4 bases, and 13 bases separated the two germline ends. CDR3 size: 15 residues. Germline values: CDR1 MGHDK, CDR2 SYGVNS. CDR3 residues: CASSESVGRSYGYTF. Written as DNA, the CDR3 is TGTGCCAGCAGTGAATCGGTGGGCAGGAGCTATGGCTACACCTTC.

V gene TRBV5-6 combines with J gene TRBJ1-2; D is uncertain. The CDR3 extends over 13 amino acids. CDR1 SGHDT and CDR2 YYEEEE come from the germline V gene. V lost 0 bases, J lost 4 bases, and 7 bases lay in between. CDR3 bases: TGTGCCAGCAGCTTGGGGAGTTCCTATGGCTACACCTTC. This sequence encodes CASSLGSSYGYTF.

This clone was seen only once. The chain carries TRBV9 and TRBJ2-3; tentative D call: TRBD2 (6 bases). CDR1 is SGDLS, CDR2 YYNGEE, per germline. Trimming removed 0 bases from V and 3 bases from J, with 14 bases in between. The CDR3 sequence is 16 residues long. The CDR3 spells CASSVEPGLITDTQYF. The CDR3 coding sequence is TGTGCCAGCAGCGTAGAGCCGGGACTTATTACAGATACGCAGTATTTT.

The chain uses TRBV18 and TRBJ2-3; 12 bases match TRBD2. This CDR3 is built from 16 residues. From germline, CDR1 is KGHSH and CDR2 LQKENI. The V and J ends lost 4 bases and 2 bases, in that order; junction bases with no gene match: 4. Here the CDR3 reads CASSRGLAGTTDTQYF. The CDR3 bases are TGTGCCAGCTCACGCGGACTAGCGGGGACCACAGATACGCAGTATTTT.

This chain uses TRBV5-1 with TRBJ2-5; 12 bases are a match to TRBD2. With 4 bases clipped from V and 5 bases from J, the junction kept 3 bases outside the gene matches. Germline values: CDR1 SGHRS, CDR2 YFSETQ. The CDR3 contains 14 residues. CDR3 bases: TGCGCCAGCAGCACACTAGCGGGAGGTGAGACCCAGTACTTC. This codes for CASSTLAGGETQYF.

The chain employs TRBV27 and TRBJ2-3; 8 nucleotides match TRBD2. V lost 0 bases and J lost 2; bases outside the gene matches: 7. The CDR3 runs to 17 residues. The germline V gene has CDR1 MNHEY and CDR2 SMNVEV (reference sequence). Here the CDR3 DNA reads TGTGCCAGCAGTTTATCGATCGGGAGGGGGAACACAGATACGCAGTATTTT. Translating it yields CASSLSIGRGNTDTQYF.

This chain links TRBV29-1 with TRBJ1-2, with 12 nucleotides matching TRBD1. Germline CDR1 reads SQVTM; CDR2 reads ANQGSEA. This CDR3 is built from 15 residues. J gave up 7 bases and V 0 bases, and 6 bases lay outside the gene matches. The CDR3 nucleotides read TGCAGCGTTGAAGATATCAGGGACAGGGGGCTTGGCTACACCTTC. Residues: CSVEDIRDRGLGYTF.

The CDR3 loop reads CASRSTQAGNNSPLHF. CDR3 in DNA: TGTGCCAGCAGATCCACGCAGGCCGGGAATAATTCACCCCTCCACTTT. This chain joins TRBV2 and TRBJ1-6; D gene ambiguous. With 6 bases removed from V and 5 bases from J, the gap between germline ends came to 17 bases. The CDR3 contains 16 residues. Germline V gives CDR1 SNHLY, CDR2 FYNNEI.

This chain joins TRBV11-2 and TRBJ1-1; D unclear. Germline V gene data show CDR1 as SGHAT and CDR2 as FQNNGV. The CDR3 totals 13 residues. The V gene lost 0 bases and the J gene lost 10 bases, with 12 bases spanning the gap. CDR3 sequence reads: CASSLETGWAAFF. The CDR3 DNA is TGTGCCAGCAGCTTAGAAACGGGATGGGCAGCTTTCTTT.

The CDR3 DNA reads TGTGCCAGCTCACTGGATCTAGACAATGAGCAGTTCTTC. This sequence encodes CASSLDLDNEQFF. The J gene is TRBJ2-1, the V gene TRBV18; D gene uncertain. This CDR3 is built from 13 residues. Germline V gene sequence: CDR1 KGHSH, CDR2 LQKENI. The germline V and J ends were trimmed by 4 bases and 5 bases, with 9 bases remaining between them. The full variable domain, its missing parts supplied by reference TRBV18 and TRBJ2-1, is NAGVMQNPRHLVRRRGQEARLRCSPMKGHSHVYWYRQLPEEGLKFMVYLQKENIIDESGMPKERFSAEFPKEGPSILRIQQVVRGDSAAYFCASSLDLDNEQFFGPGTRLTVL.

This chain links TRBV7-6 with TRBJ2-7; 9 bases align to TRBD1. Germline CDR1 reads SGHVS; CDR2 reads FNYEAQ. This CDR3 comprises 15 residues. The V and J ends lost 5 bases and 4 bases, in that order; junction bases with no gene match: 9. As DNA, the CDR3 is TGTGCCAGCAGCAAAGCCGGGACAGGGTTGTACGAGCAGTACTTC. This sequence encodes CASSKAGTGLYEQYF.

The DNA of the CDR3 is TGTGCCAGCTCACCCCCATCTCGGCAGACAGGGAATGTTTTCTTT. Residues: CASSPPSRQTGNVFF. J is TRBJ1-1 and V is TRBV18, with TRBD1 matching over 7 bases. The CDR3 is 15 amino acids. Germline trimming cut 3 bases from V and 13 bases from J; bases unmatched to any gene: 17. Germline V gives CDR1 KGHSH, CDR2 LQKENI.

This chain links TRBV6-1 with TRBJ2-7; 10 nucleotides line up with TRBD1. This CDR3 is built from 15 residues. CDR1 MNHNS and CDR2 SASEGT come from the germline V gene. The trim removed 2 bases at V and 4 bases at J, leaving 5 bases unmatched. CDR3 sequence: CASSERDRGVYEQYF. CDR3 DNA: TGTGCCAGCAGTGAAAGGGACAGGGGAGTTTACGAGCAGTACTTC.

This clone was found once. This chain joins TRBV5-6 and TRBJ2-7; either TRBD1 or TRBD2 may fit D (5 bases each). The V end lost 5 bases, the J end lost 2 bases, and 14 bases lay between the germline ends. Germline-derived CDR1 and CDR2 are SGHDT and YYEEEE. The CDR3 is 14 amino acids. The CDR3 sequence: CASRGRGKTYEQYF. In DNA form, the CDR3 reads TGTGCCAGCAGAGGACGGGGCAAGACCTACGAGCAGTACTTC.

This clone was seen just once. The V and J genes are TRBV4-3 and TRBJ2-3; the D gene is possibly TRBD1 (5 bases). The V gene lost 4 bases and the J gene lost 2 bases, with 10 bases spanning the gap. Germline V CDR1 and CDR2: LGHNA, YSLEER. CDR3 length: 14 residues. The CDR3 DNA follows: TGCGCCAGCAGCCGACAGACAGACACAGATACGCAGTATTTT. Its translation: CASSRQTDTDTQYF.